One sample yielded the 32 T cell receptor beta chains listed below, sequenced in a study of beta chain features in type 1 diabetes. Expressed TCRB transcripts were sequenced, since all the RNA that had been isolated was reverse transcribed. TCRdb keeps only in-frame clones here, not all; method: immunoSEQ multiplex PCR. In the table there are over 300,000 clones, roughly 8% of which are singletons. Sequencing input: central memory CD4+ T cells from blood. Every receptor here comes from a woman under 30 in good health.

V gene TRBV11-2 combines with J gene TRBJ1-1; D gene uncertain. The germline V and J ends were trimmed by 0 bases and 2 bases, with 7 bases remaining between them. Looked up from germline, CDR1 is SGHAT and CDR2 is FQNNGV. The CDR3 sequence is 14 residues long. CDR3 residues: CASSLDGPNTEAFF. In DNA form, the CDR3 reads TGTGCCAGCAGCTTAGATGGGCCTAACACTGAAGCTTTCTTT.

V usage is TRBV27 and J usage is TRBJ1-2; D unresolved. Per the germline V gene, CDR1 is MNHEY and CDR2 is SMNVEV (reference sequence). The V and J ends lost 4 bases and 2 bases respectively, with 8 bases between them. The CDR3 totals 13 residues. The CDR3 DNA sequence: TGTGCCAGCAGTTCCACAAGAAACTATGGCTACACCTTC. Translating it yields CASSSTRNYGYTF.

Notes on this clone: This could be a read error, since a much larger clone is one nucleotide away. The chain recombines TRBV13 with TRBJ2-6, with a possible D match to TRBD1 (5 bases). The CDR3 contains 19 residues. CDR1 PRHDT and CDR2 FYEKMQ come from the germline V gene (reference sequence). CDR3 bases: TGTGCCAGCAGCTTGAGTTGGGCCAGGGCGAGCTCTGGGGCCAACATCCTGACTTTC. This codes for CASSLSWARASSGANILTF.

The chain links TRBV2 to TRBJ1-2; the D gene is possibly TRBD1 (5 bases). V was trimmed by 7 bases and J by 7 bases, leaving 22 bases between them. The CDR3 runs to 15 residues. CDR1 and CDR2 (germline): SNHLY, FYNNEI. In nucleotides, the CDR3 is TGTGCCAGCACCGTATCAACAGGAAAGTTAGGTGGCTACACCTTC. This encodes CASTVSTGKLGGYTF.

A word on this clone: This CDR3 is also generated by other DNA sequences in the sample. This sequence joins TRBV28 and TRBJ1-5, with no clear D. Germline V gene sequence: CDR1 MDHEN, CDR2 SYDVKM. V was cut by 2 bases and J by 6 bases, with 5 bases left in between. The CDR3 extends over 12 amino acids. The CDR3 reads CASSLPGQPQHF. The CDR3, as DNA: TGTGCCAGCAGTTTACCCGGTCAGCCCCAGCATTTT.

This clone was observed many times. The chain joins TRBV2 to TRBJ2-3; D remains unclear. Between the trimmed V and J ends, which lost 8 bases and 1 base, there was a span of 13 bases. The CDR3 totals 14 residues. Per germline, CDR1 SNHLY and CDR2 FYNNEI. CDR3 nucleotide sequence: TGTGCCAGCTTTCCCTCTGGGCGCACAGATACGCAGTATTTT. Protein: CASFPSGRTDTQYF.

This clone was observed many times. The V and J genes are TRBV5-8 and TRBJ2-5; D is possibly TRBD2 (7 bases). The V and J ends lost 3 bases and 0 bases respectively, with 12 bases between them. Looked up from germline, CDR1 is SGHTS and CDR2 is YDEGEE. The CDR3 consists of 15 residues. Here the CDR3 reads CASSWGGRYQETQYF. CDR3 DNA: TGTGCCAGCAGCTGGGGGGGCCGGTACCAAGAGACCCAGTACTTC.

The rearrangement links TRBV7-9 to TRBJ1-4; possibly TRBD1 for D (5 bases). Germline values: CDR1 SEHNR, CDR2 FQNEAQ (reference sequence). The CDR3 consists of 16 residues. With 5 bases removed from V and 0 bases from J, the gap between germline ends came to 13 bases. The CDR3, as DNA: TGTGCCAGCAGCCAAGACAGATTTGCAACTAATGAAAAACTGTTTTTT. Translation gives CASSQDRFATNEKLFF.

This clone occurred many times. V gene TRBV29-1 combines with J gene TRBJ1-3; no definite D call. The CDR3 covers 14 residues. V was pared by 2 bases and J by 4 bases, with 12 bases between. Germline V gives CDR1 SQVTM, CDR2 ANQGSEA. The CDR3 bases are TGCAGCGTTGAATTCTTGGCCGGCGGAAACACCATATATTTT. It codes for CSVEFLAGGNTIYF.

This clone appeared many times. CDR3 amino acids: CASSLAGQMNTEAFF. In DNA, the CDR3 is TGTGCCAGCAGTTTGGCGGGGCAGATGAACACTGAAGCTTTCTTT. The chain is built from TRBV28 and TRBJ1-1, with D possibly TRBD1 on 5 matching bases. Trimming took 3 bases from V and 0 from J, leaving 11 bases between them. The CDR3 has 15 residues. The V gene's germline CDR1 is MDHEN and CDR2 SYDVKM.

This clone was detected only a few times. The rearrangement uses TRBV20-1 and TRBJ2-1; no clear D. The CDR3 length is 11 residues. With 6 bases removed from V and 9 bases from J, the gap between germline ends came to 12 bases. Looked up from germline, CDR1 is DFQATT and CDR2 is SNEGSKA (reference sequence). CDR3 region: CSAAPTAEQFF. The CDR3 DNA reads TGCAGTGCCGCGCCAACTGCTGAGCAGTTCTTC.

This clone has only a few counts. At the DNA level, this CDR3 is encoded by other sequences in the same sample as well. V is TRBV5-1 and J is TRBJ2-1, with D perhaps TRBD1 (5 bases). The germline V gene encodes CDR1 SGHRS and CDR2 YFSETQ. Between the trimmed V and J ends, which lost 2 bases and 1 base, there was a span of 7 bases. This CDR3 spans 14 amino acids. CDR3 DNA: TGCGCCAGCAGCTTAGGGGCTTCCTACAATGAGCAGTTCTTC. Amino acids: CASSLGASYNEQFF.

This clone occurred many times. The chain links TRBV28 to TRBJ2-1; 12 bases fit TRBD1. The V gene's germline CDR1 is MDHEN and CDR2 SYDVKM. The V and J ends lost 5 bases and 5 bases, in that order; junction bases with no gene match: 10. This CDR3 has 17 residues. The CDR3 loop is CASSAPGTGGWHNEQFF. As DNA, the CDR3 is TGTGCCAGCAGTGCGCCAGGGACAGGGGGCTGGCACAATGAGCAGTTCTTC.

The chain couples TRBV7-6 to TRBJ2-1, with D maybe TRBD1 (6 bases). V was trimmed by 5 bases and J by 9 bases, leaving 23 bases between them. The CDR3 covers 16 residues. Germline CDR1 reads SGHVS; CDR2 reads FNYEAQ. The CDR3 DNA reads TGTGCCAGCAGCGGAACAGGGCGTTCCCGGTCGGGTGAGCAGTTCTTC. It yields the protein CASSGTGRSRSGEQFF.

The chain joins TRBV10-3 to TRBJ2-2, with D unresolved. Germline CDR1 ENHRY, CDR2 SYGVKD. This CDR3 region has 14 residues. Trimming removed 3 bases from V and 4 bases from J, with 9 bases in between. CDR3 sequence (DNA): TGTGCCATCAGTGATCTACTTACCACCGGGGAGCTGTTTTTT. It is translated as CAISDLLTTGELFF.

The sample holds many counts of this clone. Written as DNA, the CDR3 is TGTGCCAGCTTCTCGGGACAGGGGAATCGTGAGGTTAAAAACATTCAGTACTTC. Translation gives CASFSGQGNREVKNIQYF. The rearrangement links TRBV2 to TRBJ2-4; 10 bases map to TRBD1. Germline V gene lookup returns CDR1 SNHLY and CDR2 FYNNEI. The CDR3 covers 18 residues. J lost 4 bases, V lost 8 bases, and 17 bases had no gene match. Combining the CDR3 with reference TRBV2 and TRBJ2-4 gives the whole variable domain EPEVTQTPSHQVTQMGQEVILRCVPISNHLYFYWYRQILGQKVEFLVSFYNNEISEKSEIFDDQFSVERPDGSNFTLKIRSTKLEDSAMYFCASFSGQGNREVKNIQYFGAGTRLSVL.

This rearrangement joins TRBV7-9 to TRBJ1-1; D is uncertain. Trimming shortened V by 11 bases and J by 5 bases, and 12 bases separated the two germline ends. The CDR3 is made up of 11 amino acids. Germline V gene lookup returns CDR1 SEHNR and CDR2 FQNEAQ (reference sequence). CDR3 loop: CAPPRGTEAFF. As DNA, the CDR3 is TGTGCCCCTCCCCGGGGAACTGAAGCTTTCTTT.

The chain links TRBV6-5 to TRBJ2-7; 9 bases line up with TRBD2. The length of the CDR3 is 16 residues. Trimming at V came to 0 bases and at J to 7 bases, leaving 10 bases not matched to a gene. Germline V gives CDR1 MNHEY, CDR2 SVGAGI. This CDR3 reads CASSYSFSSGKREQYF. For the CDR3, the DNA is TGTGCCAGCAGTTACTCTTTTTCTAGCGGGAAGCGTGAGCAGTACTTC.

There are a few counts of this clone. This sequence joins TRBV11-2 and TRBJ2-2, with D unclear. This CDR3 has 13 amino acids. Germline V CDR1 and CDR2: SGHAT, FQNNGV. The V gene lost 6 bases and the J gene lost 4 bases, with 9 bases spanning the gap. The CDR3 loop reads CASSFWGTGELFF. Here the CDR3 DNA reads TGTGCCAGCAGTTTTTGGGGCACCGGGGAGCTGTTTTTT. Filled out from reference TRBV11-2 and TRBJ2-2, the complete variable domain reads EAGVAQSPRYKIIEKRQSVAFWCNPISGHATLYWYQQILGQGPKLLIQFQNNGVVDDSQLPKDRFSAERLKGVDSTLKIQPAKLEDSAVYLCASSFWGTGELFFGEGSRLTVL.

This clone has more than one count but fewer than ten. The V gene is TRBV7-9, the J gene TRBJ2-2, with D unresolved. Trimming removed 5 bases from V and 3 bases from J, with 16 bases in between. Germline V CDR1 and CDR2: SEHNR, FQNEAQ (reference sequence). The CDR3 is 16 amino acids. CDR3 sequence reads: CASSKDAPRDTGELFF. The CDR3 DNA follows: TGTGCCAGCAGCAAAGACGCTCCTAGGGACACCGGGGAGCTGTTTTTT. Based on the CDR3 plus reference TRBV7-9 and TRBJ2-2, the full variable domain is DTGVSQNPRHKITKRGQNVTFRCDPISEHNRLYWYRQTLGQGPEFLTYFQNEAQLEKSRLLSDRFSAERPKGSFSTLEIQRTEQGDSAMYLCASSKDAPRDTGELFFGEGSRLTVL.

This sequence joins TRBV5-1 and TRBJ2-3; TRBD1 is a possible D gene (5 bases). CDR3 length: 13 amino acids. Germline V CDR1 and CDR2: SGHRS, YFSETQ. Trimming left V 7 bases short and J 9 bases short, with 18 bases between. CDR3 bases: TGCGCCAGCGAAGGGGCTTATGGTGGGACGCAGTATTTT. Protein product: CASEGAYGGTQYF.

The chain uses TRBV11-2 and TRBJ2-1; no clear D. The CDR3 extends over 12 amino acids. V was clipped by 5 bases and J by 11 bases, with 13 bases between them. Germline CDR1 SGHAT, CDR2 FQNNGV. The CDR3 region has the DNA TGTGCCAGCAGCCCCCAGATACGTCAGCAGTTCTTC. Translated: CASSPQIRQQFF. The complete variable domain, with remaining parts taken from reference TRBV11-2 and TRBJ2-1, reads EAGVAQSPRYKIIEKRQSVAFWCNPISGHATLYWYQQILGQGPKLLIQFQNNGVVDDSQLPKDRFSAERLKGVDSTLKIQPAKLEDSAVYLCASSPQIRQQFFGPGTRLTVL.

The chain carries TRBV7-3 and TRBJ2-3, with TRBD1 as a possible D gene (6 bases). This CDR3 has 13 amino acids. V dropped 5 bases and J dropped 4 bases, with 10 bases sitting between them. Germline V CDR1 and CDR2: SGHTA, FQGTGA. The DNA of the CDR3 is TGTGCCAGCAGCCGCAGGGGCTCAGATACGCAGTATTTT. Translated, it gives CASSRRGSDTQYF.

CDR3 coding DNA: TGTGCCAGCAGCTTAAGAGGGGCAGATACGCAGTATTTT. Translating it yields CASSLRGADTQYF. The V gene is TRBV7-2, the J gene TRBJ2-3, with D possibly called TRBD1 or TRBD2 (5 bases each). Trimming removed 2 bases from V and 4 bases from J, with 7 bases in between. The CDR3 extends over 13 amino acids. Germline-derived CDR1 and CDR2 are SGHTA and FQGNSA.

This clone was seen only a few times. The V and J genes are TRBV7-9 and TRBJ2-5; 8 nucleotides match TRBD2. Per the germline V gene, CDR1 is SEHNR and CDR2 is FQNEAQ (reference sequence). This CDR3 comprises 15 residues. J lost 5 bases, V lost 5 bases, and 10 bases had no gene match. The CDR3 region is CASSQNRAGAETQYF. The CDR3 region has the DNA TGTGCCAGCAGCCAAAACCGAGCGGGAGCGGAGACCCAGTACTTC. The full variable domain, its missing parts supplied by reference TRBV7-9 and TRBJ2-5, is DTGVSQNPRHKITKRGQNVTFRCDPISEHNRLYWYRQTLGQGPEFLTYFQNEAQLEKSRLLSDRFSAERPKGSFSTLEIQRTEQGDSAMYLCASSQNRAGAETQYFGPGTRLLVL.

V gene TRBV5-6 combines with J gene TRBJ2-7; TRBD2 agrees at 10 bases. Germline CDR1 is SGHDT and CDR2 is YYEEEE. This CDR3 spans 14 amino acids. Germline trimming cut 4 bases from V and 0 bases from J; bases unmatched to any gene: 1. In nucleotides, the CDR3 is TGTGCCAGCAGCCGGACTAGCGGCTCCTACGAGCAGTACTTC. This translates into CASSRTSGSYEQYF.

This clone appeared a few times. The J gene is TRBJ2-7, the V gene TRBV2, with D unresolved. The CDR3 extends over 10 amino acids. Germline V lookup: CDR1 SNHLY, CDR2 FYNNEI. With 4 bases removed from V and 8 bases from J, the gap between germline ends came to 6 bases. The CDR3 coding sequence is TGTGCCAGCAGTGTTTCGAAGCAGTACTTC. This sequence encodes CASSVSKQYF.

This clone was picked up a small number of times. The chain couples TRBV11-2 to TRBJ2-4; 7 nucleotides align to TRBD2. V dropped 5 bases and J dropped 4; count of bases not matched to a gene: 14. CDR1 and CDR2 (germline): SGHAT, FQNNGV. The CDR3 is 17 residues long. CDR3 bases: TGTGCCAGCAGCCCACTATCTAGCGGAGCTCTGAAAAACATTCAGTACTTC. Its translation is CASSPLSSGALKNIQYF.

The chain uses TRBV19 and TRBJ2-3, with D unresolved. This CDR3 spans 15 amino acids. Per the germline V gene, CDR1 is LNHDA and CDR2 is SQIVND (reference sequence). Between the trimmed V and J ends, which lost 3 bases and 0 bases, there was a span of 10 bases. CDR3 residues: CASSIDSQSTDTQYF. In DNA form, the CDR3 reads TGTGCCAGTAGTATTGATTCCCAAAGCACAGATACGCAGTATTTT.

V and J are TRBV5-8 and TRBJ2-7, with D maybe TRBD1 (7 bases). This CDR3 region has 16 residues. Germline CDR1 and CDR2: SGHTS and YDEGEE. Deletions cut 2 bases from V and 0 bases from J, with 15 bases between. CDR3 DNA: TGTGCCAGCAGCTTCCAGGGGGTACTAGCCTCCTACGAGCAGTACTTC. It encodes CASSFQGVLASYEQYF.

The sample holds a few counts of this clone. The chain employs TRBV28 and TRBJ2-1, with no clear D. V was cut by 5 bases and J by 10 bases, with 18 bases left in between. The length of the CDR3 is 14 residues. Germline V gene data show CDR1 as MDHEN and CDR2 as SYDVKM. In DNA, the CDR3 is TGTGCCAGCAGTCCACCCGGGCAGACCACCGAGCAGTTCTTC. It translates to CASSPPGQTTEQFF.

This clone has ten or more counts. The V and J genes are TRBV9 and TRBJ2-3; D is ambiguous. The CDR3 extends over 15 amino acids. The ends were cut back, 0 bases at V and 1 base at J, with 9 bases in the middle. Germline V gene lookup returns CDR1 SGDLS and CDR2 YYNGEE. CDR3 nucleotides: TGTGCCAGCAGCGTAGGCGGTATTGGCACAGATACGCAGTATTTT. This encodes CASSVGGIGTDTQYF.